One sample yielded the 20 T cell receptor beta chains listed below, sequenced in a study of blood T cells in healthy people across ages. Together with a sample-barcoded 5' primer, a J-beta primer mix was included in a second PCR lasting roughly 6 to 12 cycles. MiXCR was run by TCRdb on the 5' RACE reads, yielding one entry per CDR3 protein. The sample carries about a million distinct CDR3 sequences, around two fifths recorded once. Sequencing was performed on blood. These TCRs come from a young man in good health.

The chain links TRBV6-2 or TRBV6-3 to TRBJ2-1; 7 bases are shared with TRBD2. The DNA end is more similar to TRBJ2-7, so the J call may be wrong. The CDR3 extends over 15 amino acids. The germline gives CDR1 MNHEY, CDR2 SVGEGT. The DNA for the CDR3 is TGTGCCACCATCTCGCGGGGGAGCTCCTACAATGAGCAGTACTTC. Its protein product is CATISRGSSYNEQYF.

The chain recombines TRBV7-9 with TRBJ1-4; D remains unclear. This CDR3 is built from 14 residues. The V end lost 5 bases, the J end lost 0 bases, and 7 bases lay between the germline ends. Germline lookup yields CDR1 SEHNR and CDR2 FQNEAQ (reference sequence). The CDR3 here is CASSVRATNEKLFF. The CDR3 DNA is TGTGCCAGCAGCGTTCGGGCAACTAATGAAAAACTGTTTTTT.

The chain has TRBV9 and TRBJ2-1; D possibly uses TRBD1 or TRBD2 (5 bases each). V lost 6 bases and J lost 10, with 14 bases in between. Germline CDR1 is SGDLS and CDR2 is YYNGEE. The CDR3 contains 12 residues. CDR3 residues: CASTRDREEQFF. CDR3 nucleotide sequence: TGTGCCAGCACCCGGGACCGGGAAGAGCAGTTCTTC.

This chain links TRBV12-3 or TRBV12-4 with TRBJ1-5, with D perhaps matching TRBD1 (5 bases). There are 15 residues in the CDR3. Trimming removed 5 bases from V and 7 bases from J, with 18 bases in between. The CDR3 spells CASSPGEGSGQPQHF. CDR3 nucleotide sequence: TGTGCCAGCAGTCCGGGGGAGGGATCGGGGCAGCCCCAGCATTTT.

The V call is TRBV5-4, the J call TRBJ2-2; tentatively, D is TRBD2 (7 bases). Per germline, CDR1 SGHNT and CDR2 YYREEE (reference sequence). This CDR3 comprises 14 residues. Trimming cost V 3 bases and J 7 bases, with 13 bases left between them. In DNA, the CDR3 is TGTGCCAGCAGCTCGGGGGGACAACGCGGGGAGCTGTTTTTT. Its protein product is CASSSGGQRGELFF.

The chain joins TRBV27 to TRBJ2-3; either TRBD1 or TRBD2 may fit D (5 bases each). V was trimmed by 2 bases and J by 2 bases, leaving 17 bases between them. Germline V CDR1 and CDR2: MNHEY, SMNVEV (reference sequence). This CDR3 has 17 residues. The CDR3 region is CASSLSFGAGTTDTQYF. The CDR3 DNA follows: TGTGCCAGCAGTTTAAGTTTCGGGGCAGGGACCACAGATACGCAGTATTTT.

This clonotype was seen a few times. This chain joins TRBV6-6 and TRBJ1-2; 7 bases align to TRBD1. Germline trimming cut 6 bases from V and 8 bases from J; bases unmatched to any gene: 9. CDR3 size: 13 residues. CDR1 and CDR2 from the germline V gene are MNHNY and SVGAGI (reference sequence). This CDR3 reads CASSHSTGKGYTF. In DNA form, the CDR3 reads TGTGCCAGCAGCCACTCGACAGGGAAGGGCTACACCTTC.

This clonotype has more than one count but fewer than ten. The V and J genes are TRBV20-1 and TRBJ2-5; 10 positions match TRBD1. The CDR3 is 15 residues long. Trimming took 2 bases from V and 2 from J; bases not matched to a gene: 5. Germline loops: CDR1 DFQATT, CDR2 SNEGSKA (reference sequence). The CDR3 sequence is CSARLGQGPQETQYF. The CDR3 DNA reads TGCAGTGCTAGACTGGGACAGGGGCCGCAAGAGACCCAGTACTTC.

A few counts support this clonotype. This chain connects TRBV11-2 to TRBJ2-3; no clear D. The CDR3 spans 16 residues. Germline loops: CDR1 SGHAT, CDR2 FQNNGV. Trimming removed 2 bases at V and 4 bases at J, with 16 bases between. CDR3 region: CASSLLPGSKADTQYF. DNA for the CDR3: TGTGCCAGCAGCTTACTACCGGGCTCCAAGGCAGATACGCAGTATTTT.

In this sample, this clonotype turned up a few times. The chain carries TRBV7-2 and TRBJ2-5, with TRBD2 matching 7 bases. The CDR3 totals 14 residues. Germline assignment: CDR1 SGHTA and CDR2 FQGNSA. V was clipped by 2 bases and J by 6 bases; unmatched bases: 6. The CDR3: CASSLNSGEKTQYF. In nucleotides, the CDR3 is TGTGCCAGCAGCTTAAACAGCGGGGAAAAGACCCAGTACTTC.

Only a few counts were recorded for this clonotype. The chain recombines TRBV28 with TRBJ1-6, with D possibly TRBD1 on 6 matching bases. The ends were cut back, 8 bases at V and 3 bases at J, with 11 bases in the middle. The CDR3 spans 14 residues. The V gene's germline CDR1 is MDHEN and CDR2 SYDVKM. The CDR3 DNA follows: TGTGCCAGCCAGAGGGACAACTATAATTCACCCCTCCACTTT. This gives the protein CASQRDNYNSPLHF.

This clonotype was counted between two and nine times. V gene TRBV12-3 or TRBV12-4 combines with J gene TRBJ2-1; D remains ambiguous. CDR3 length: 15 amino acids. Trimming took off 5 bases at V and 6 bases at J, with 17 bases between the two ends. The CDR3 loop is CASSLIGLRGNEQFF. CDR3 bases: TGTGCCAGCAGTCTAATCGGGCTCAGAGGCAATGAGCAGTTCTTC.

J is TRBJ1-4 and V is TRBV7-2; perhaps TRBD1 as D (5 bases). From germline, CDR1 is SGHTA and CDR2 FQGNSA. This CDR3 comprises 15 residues. Trimming removed 1 base at V and 7 bases at J, with 13 bases between. This CDR3 is CASSLDRTSLEKLFF. DNA of the CDR3: TGTGCCAGCAGCTTAGACAGGACCTCTCTTGAAAAACTGTTTTTT.

This clonotype was observed a few times. The chain employs TRBV6-2 or TRBV6-3 and TRBJ2-3, with D perhaps TRBD2 (6 bases). Trimming removed 1 base at V and 1 base at J, with 6 bases between. Germline CDR1 and CDR2: MNHEY and SVGEGT. The CDR3 loop spans 14 amino acids. CDR3 DNA: TGTGCCAGCAGTTACTGGGAGGGCACAGATACGCAGTATTTT. Translating it yields CASSYWEGTDTQYF.

This clonotype was seen only a few times. The J gene is TRBJ2-3, the V gene TRBV27; tentatively, D is TRBD2 (6 bases). The CDR3 length is 14 residues. The V gene lost 3 bases and the J gene lost 4 bases, with 11 bases spanning the gap. Per the germline V gene, CDR1 is MNHEY and CDR2 is SMNVEV (reference sequence). The CDR3 nucleotides read TGTGCCAGCAGTTTGGGGACTGTACCAGATACGCAGTATTTT. This codes for CASSLGTVPDTQYF.

Worth noting for this clonotype: This clone may be a read error of a much larger clone one base away. The CDR3, as DNA: TGTGCCAGCAAGGATTTGGTTGGGGACACCGGGGAGCTGTTTTTT. Protein: CASKDLVGDTGELFF. V gene TRBV6-5 combines with J gene TRBJ2-2, with unresolved D. Trimming pared 7 bases from V and 3 bases from J, leaving 15 bases between. This CDR3 spans 15 amino acids. Germline V gene data show CDR1 as MNHEY and CDR2 as SVGAGI.

This clonotype has a handful of counts. The V call is TRBV28, the J call TRBJ1-4, with D maybe TRBD1 (6 bases). The CDR3 has 14 amino acids. V shed 4 bases and J shed 8 bases, with 14 bases lying between them. The V gene's germline CDR1 is MDHEN and CDR2 SYDVKM. CDR3 coding DNA: TGTGCCAGCAGTTCCGGGAGGGGGTGGGAAAAACTGTTTTTT. Its protein is CASSSGRGWEKLFF.

This clonotype came up many times. The genes are TRBV12-3 or TRBV12-4 and TRBJ2-7; 8 nucleotides agree with TRBD1. CDR3 size: 14 residues. The ends lost 6 bases at V and 2 bases at J; junction bases unmatched: 6. The CDR3: CASSPGQVPYEQYF. The CDR3 DNA reads TGTGCCAGCAGCCCGGGACAGGTTCCCTACGAGCAGTACTTC.

There are a few counts of this clonotype. The chain carries TRBV4-3 and TRBJ2-3; D may be TRBD2 (7 bases). Germline V gene data show CDR1 as LGHNA and CDR2 as YSLEER. The CDR3 runs to 15 residues. Trimming pared 0 bases from V and 6 bases from J, leaving 13 bases between. CDR3 DNA sequence: TGCGCCAGCAGCCAAGAATCCGCGGGGGCCGATACGCAGTATTTT. Residues: CASSQESAGADTQYF.

The V gene is TRBV10-3, the J gene TRBJ1-1, with 7 nucleotides matching TRBD1. With 8 bases clipped from V and 3 bases from J, the junction kept 3 bases outside the gene matches. This CDR3 is 12 amino acids long. CDR1 is ENHRY and CDR2 is SYGVKD in the germline V gene. The CDR3 coding sequence is TGTGCCATCTGGGACAGAGACACTGAAGCTTTCTTT. Translating gives CAIWDRDTEAFF.